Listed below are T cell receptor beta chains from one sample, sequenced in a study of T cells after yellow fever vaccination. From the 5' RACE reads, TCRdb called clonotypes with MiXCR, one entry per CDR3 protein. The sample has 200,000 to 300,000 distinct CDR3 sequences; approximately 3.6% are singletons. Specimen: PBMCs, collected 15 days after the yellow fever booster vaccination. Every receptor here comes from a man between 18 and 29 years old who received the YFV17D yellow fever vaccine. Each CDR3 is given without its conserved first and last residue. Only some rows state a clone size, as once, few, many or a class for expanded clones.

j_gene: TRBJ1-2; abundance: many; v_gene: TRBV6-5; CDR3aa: ASSYGPEVAYT
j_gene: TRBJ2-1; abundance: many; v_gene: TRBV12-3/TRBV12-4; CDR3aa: ASSWTRGGGNEQF
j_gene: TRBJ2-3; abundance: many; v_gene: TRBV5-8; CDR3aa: ASSDTGGSTDTQY
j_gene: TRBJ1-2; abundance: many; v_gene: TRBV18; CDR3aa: ASSPSTENYGYT
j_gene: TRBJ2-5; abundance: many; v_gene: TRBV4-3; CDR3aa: ASSQGYLGVRETQY
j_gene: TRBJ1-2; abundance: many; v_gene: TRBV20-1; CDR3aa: SARGSEGGNYGYT
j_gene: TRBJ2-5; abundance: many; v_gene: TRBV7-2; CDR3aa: ASSRRIQETQY
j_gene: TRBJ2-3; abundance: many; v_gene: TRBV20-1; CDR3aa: SDMGGATDTQY
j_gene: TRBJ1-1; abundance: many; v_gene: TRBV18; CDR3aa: ASSPLQANTEAF
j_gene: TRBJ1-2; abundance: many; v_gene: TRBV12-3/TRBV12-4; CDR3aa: ATRDNYYGYT
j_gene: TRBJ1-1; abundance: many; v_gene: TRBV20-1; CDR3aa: SARVGSAFYTEAF
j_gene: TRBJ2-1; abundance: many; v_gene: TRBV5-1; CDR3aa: ASSLEGQGIWNEQF
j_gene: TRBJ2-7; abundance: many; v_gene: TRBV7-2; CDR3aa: ASSWSQLSYEQY
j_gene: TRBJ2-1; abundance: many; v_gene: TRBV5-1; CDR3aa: ASSFSGLAGGSNYNEQF
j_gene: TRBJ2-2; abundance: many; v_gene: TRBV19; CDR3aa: ASSPSGGRGNTGELF
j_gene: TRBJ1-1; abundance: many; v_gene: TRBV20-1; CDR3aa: SARSGAQGVGTEAF
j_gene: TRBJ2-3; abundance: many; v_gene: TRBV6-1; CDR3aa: ASSEKSSGADTQY
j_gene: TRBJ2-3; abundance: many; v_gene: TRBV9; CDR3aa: ASSVWQGAGDTQY
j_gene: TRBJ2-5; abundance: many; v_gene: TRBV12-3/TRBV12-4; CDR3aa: ASSPTSGGLAQY
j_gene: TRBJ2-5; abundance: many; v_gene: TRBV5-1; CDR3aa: ASSRRPEETQY
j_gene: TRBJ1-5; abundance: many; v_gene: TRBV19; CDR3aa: ATTPMVSNQPQH
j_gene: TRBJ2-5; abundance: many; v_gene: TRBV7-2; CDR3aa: ASSPWGWETQY
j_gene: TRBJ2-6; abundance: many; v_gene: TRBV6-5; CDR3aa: ASSYYISGANVLT
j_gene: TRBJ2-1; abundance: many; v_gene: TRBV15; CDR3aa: ATSRNRNDNEQF
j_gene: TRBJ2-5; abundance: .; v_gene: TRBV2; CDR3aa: ASTQGVQETQY
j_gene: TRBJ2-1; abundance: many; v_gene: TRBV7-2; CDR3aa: ASSLRPSGGAYNEQF
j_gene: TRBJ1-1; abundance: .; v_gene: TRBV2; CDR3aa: ASSPQPESGGEAF
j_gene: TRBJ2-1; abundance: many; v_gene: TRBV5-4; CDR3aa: ASSLTDEQF
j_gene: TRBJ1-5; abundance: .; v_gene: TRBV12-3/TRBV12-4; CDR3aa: ASSSGPLGPQH
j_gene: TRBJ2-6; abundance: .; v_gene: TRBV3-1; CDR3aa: ASSPSLANVLT
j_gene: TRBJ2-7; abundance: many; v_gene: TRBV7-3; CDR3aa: ASTQEVEISSSYEQY
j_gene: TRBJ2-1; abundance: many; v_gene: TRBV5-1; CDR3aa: ASSSGLAGSNNEQF
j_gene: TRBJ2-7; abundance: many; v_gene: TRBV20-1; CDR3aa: SAPGTGAYEQY